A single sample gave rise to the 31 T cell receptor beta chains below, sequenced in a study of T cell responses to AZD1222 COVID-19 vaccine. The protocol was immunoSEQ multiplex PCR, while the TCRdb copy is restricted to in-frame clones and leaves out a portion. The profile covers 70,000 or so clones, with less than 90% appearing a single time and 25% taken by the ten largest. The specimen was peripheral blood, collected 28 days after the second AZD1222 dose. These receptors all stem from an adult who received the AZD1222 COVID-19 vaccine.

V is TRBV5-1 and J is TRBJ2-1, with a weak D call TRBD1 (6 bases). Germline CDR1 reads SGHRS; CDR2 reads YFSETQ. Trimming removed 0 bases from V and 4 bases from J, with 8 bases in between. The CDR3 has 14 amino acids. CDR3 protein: CASSLEQGYNEQFF. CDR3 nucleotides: TGCGCCAGCAGCTTGGAACAGGGATACAATGAGCAGTTCTTC. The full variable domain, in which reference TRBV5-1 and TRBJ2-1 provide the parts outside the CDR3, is KAGVTQTPRYLIKTRGQQVTLSCSPISGHRSVSWYQQTPGQGLQFLFEYFSETQRNKGNFPGRFSGRQFSNSRSEMNVSTLELGDSALYLCASSLEQGYNEQFFGPGTRLTVL.

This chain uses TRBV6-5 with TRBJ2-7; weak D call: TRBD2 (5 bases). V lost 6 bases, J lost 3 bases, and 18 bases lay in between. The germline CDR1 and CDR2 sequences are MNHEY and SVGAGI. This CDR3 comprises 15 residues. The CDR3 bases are TGTGCCAGCAGCGAGGGTTCACTTTGGGGCTACGAGCAGTACTTC. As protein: CASSEGSLWGYEQYF.

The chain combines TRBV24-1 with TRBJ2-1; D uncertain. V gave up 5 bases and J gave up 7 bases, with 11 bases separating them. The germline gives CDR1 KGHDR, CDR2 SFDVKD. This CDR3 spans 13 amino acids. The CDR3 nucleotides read TGTGCCACCAGTGGCAGGATAGTGAATGAGCAGTTCTTC. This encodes CATSGRIVNEQFF.

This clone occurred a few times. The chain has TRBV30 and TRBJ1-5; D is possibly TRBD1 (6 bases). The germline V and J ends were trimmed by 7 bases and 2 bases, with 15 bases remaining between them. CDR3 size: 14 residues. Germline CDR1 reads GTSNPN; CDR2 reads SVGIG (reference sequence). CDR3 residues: CALQGGTGNQPQHF. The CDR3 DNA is TGTGCCTTACAGGGAGGTACGGGCAATCAGCCCCAGCATTTT.

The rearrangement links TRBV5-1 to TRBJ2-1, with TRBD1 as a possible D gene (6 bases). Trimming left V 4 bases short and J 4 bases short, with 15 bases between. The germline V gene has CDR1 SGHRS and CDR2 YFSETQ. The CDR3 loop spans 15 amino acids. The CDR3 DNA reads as TGCGCCAGCAGCCCGAGGACAGATACGTACAATGAGCAGTTCTTC. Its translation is CASSPRTDTYNEQFF. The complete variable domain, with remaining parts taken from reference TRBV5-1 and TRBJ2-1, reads KAGVTQTPRYLIKTRGQQVTLSCSPISGHRSVSWYQQTPGQGLQFLFEYFSETQRNKGNFPGRFSGRQFSNSRSEMNVSTLELGDSALYLCASSPRTDTYNEQFFGPGTRLTVL.

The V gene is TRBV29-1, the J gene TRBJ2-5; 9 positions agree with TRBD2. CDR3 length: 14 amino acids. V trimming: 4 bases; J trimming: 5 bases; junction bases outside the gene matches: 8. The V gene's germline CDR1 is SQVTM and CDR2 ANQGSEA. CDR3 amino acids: CSVGSSGSRETQYF. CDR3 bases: TGCAGCGTTGGGAGTAGCGGGAGTCGGGAGACCCAGTACTTC.

CDR3 region: CASKAGVTDTQYF. CDR3 DNA sequence: TGTGCCAGCAAAGCGGGAGTAACAGATACGCAGTATTTT. The J gene is TRBJ2-3, the V gene TRBV6-5; TRBD2 agrees at 8 bases. The CDR3 runs to 13 residues. V lost 7 bases and J lost 3; bases outside the gene matches: 3. Germline V gene sequence: CDR1 MNHEY, CDR2 SVGAGI.

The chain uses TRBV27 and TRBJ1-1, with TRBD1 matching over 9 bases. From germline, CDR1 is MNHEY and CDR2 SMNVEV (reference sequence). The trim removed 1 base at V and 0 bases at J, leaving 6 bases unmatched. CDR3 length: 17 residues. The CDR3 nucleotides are TGTGCCAGCAGTTTATACAGGGGGCATGGGATGAACACTGAAGCTTTCTTT. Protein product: CASSLYRGHGMNTEAFF.

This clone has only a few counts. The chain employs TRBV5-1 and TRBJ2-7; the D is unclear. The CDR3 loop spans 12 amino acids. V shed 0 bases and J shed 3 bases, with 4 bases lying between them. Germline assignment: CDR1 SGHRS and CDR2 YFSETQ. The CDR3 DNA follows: TGCGCCAGCAGCTTGGACCACTACGAGCAGTACTTC. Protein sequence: CASSLDHYEQYF.

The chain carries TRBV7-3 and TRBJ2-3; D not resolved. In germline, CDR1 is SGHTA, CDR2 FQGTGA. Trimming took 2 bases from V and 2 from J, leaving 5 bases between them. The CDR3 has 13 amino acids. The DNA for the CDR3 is TGTGCCAGCAGCTTATCCCCCACAGATACGCAGTATTTT. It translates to CASSLSPTDTQYF.

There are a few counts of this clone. CDR3 nucleotides: TGTGCCAGCAGCTTATTAACCCCGGAAGACTATGGCTACACCTTC. Translating it yields CASSLLTPEDYGYTF. The gene calls are TRBV7-8 and TRBJ1-2; D gene unclear. CDR1 is SGHVS and CDR2 is FQNEAQ in the germline V gene. V was trimmed by 2 bases and J by 3 bases, leaving 13 bases between them. The CDR3 is 15 amino acids. The entire variable domain, with the rest obtained from reference TRBV7-8 and TRBJ1-2, is as follows: GAGVSQSPRYKVAKRGQDVALRCDPISGHVSLFWYQQALGQGPEFLTYFQNEAQLDKSGLPSDRFFAERPEGSVSTLKIQRTQQEDSAVYLCASSLLTPEDYGYTFGSGTRLTVV.

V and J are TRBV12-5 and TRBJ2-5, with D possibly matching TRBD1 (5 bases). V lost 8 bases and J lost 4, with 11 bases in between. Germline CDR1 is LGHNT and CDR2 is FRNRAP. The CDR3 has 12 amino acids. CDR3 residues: CASSPQGETQYF. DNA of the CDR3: TGTGCTAGTAGCCCCCAGGGAGAGACCCAGTACTTC.

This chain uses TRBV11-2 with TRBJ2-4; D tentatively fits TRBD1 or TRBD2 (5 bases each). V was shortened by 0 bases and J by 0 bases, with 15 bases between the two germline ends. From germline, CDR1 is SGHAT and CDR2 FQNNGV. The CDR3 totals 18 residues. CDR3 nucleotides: TGTGCCAGCAGCTTAGAGGGACGGACGATTATAGCCAAAAACATTCAGTACTTC. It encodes CASSLEGRTIIAKNIQYF.

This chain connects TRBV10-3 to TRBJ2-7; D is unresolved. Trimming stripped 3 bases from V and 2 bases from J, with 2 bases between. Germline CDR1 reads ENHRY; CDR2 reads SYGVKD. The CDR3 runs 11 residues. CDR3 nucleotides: TGTGCCATCAGTGAAGCCTACGAGCAGTACTTC. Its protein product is CAISEAYEQYF.

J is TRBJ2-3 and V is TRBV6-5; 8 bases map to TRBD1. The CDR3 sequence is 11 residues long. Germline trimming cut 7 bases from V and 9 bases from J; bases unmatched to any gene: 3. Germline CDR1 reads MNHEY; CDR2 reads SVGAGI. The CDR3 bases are TGTGCCAGCACAGGGGGCGAGACGCAGTATTTT. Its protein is CASTGGETQYF.

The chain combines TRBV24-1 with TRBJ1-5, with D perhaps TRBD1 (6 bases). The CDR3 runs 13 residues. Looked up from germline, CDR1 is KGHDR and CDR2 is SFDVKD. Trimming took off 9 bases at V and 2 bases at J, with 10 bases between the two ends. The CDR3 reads CATGGRGNQPQHF. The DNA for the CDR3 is TGTGCCACCGGGGGGCGAGGCAATCAGCCCCAGCATTTT.

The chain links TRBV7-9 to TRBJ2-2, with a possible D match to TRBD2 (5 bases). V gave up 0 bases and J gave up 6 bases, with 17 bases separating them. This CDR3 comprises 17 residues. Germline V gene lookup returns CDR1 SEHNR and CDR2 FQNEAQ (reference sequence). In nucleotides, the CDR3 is TGTGCCAGCAGCTTAGCAAGTAGGAGGCTGGGATCCGGGGAGCTGTTTTTT. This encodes CASSLASRRLGSGELFF.

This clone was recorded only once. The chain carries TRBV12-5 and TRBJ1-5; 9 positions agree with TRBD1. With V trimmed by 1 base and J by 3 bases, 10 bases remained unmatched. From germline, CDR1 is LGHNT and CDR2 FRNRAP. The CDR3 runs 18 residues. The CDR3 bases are TGTGCTAGTGGTTTGGACTCCGGCGGGACAGGGACCAATCAGCCCCAGCATTTT. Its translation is CASGLDSGGTGTNQPQHF.

The CDR3 nucleotides are TGTGCCAGCAGCTTAGGTCAGGGGACAAACATTCAGTACTTC. Translated: CASSLGQGTNIQYF. This chain joins TRBV5-4 and TRBJ2-4; TRBD1 might be the D (6 bases). Germline V lookup: CDR1 SGHNT, CDR2 YYREEE (reference sequence). The CDR3 runs 14 residues. Trimming cost V 2 bases and J 6 bases, with 12 bases left between them.

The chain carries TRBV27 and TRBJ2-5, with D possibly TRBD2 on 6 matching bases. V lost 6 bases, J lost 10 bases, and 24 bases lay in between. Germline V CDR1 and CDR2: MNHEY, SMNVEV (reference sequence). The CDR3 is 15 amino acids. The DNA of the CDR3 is TGTGCCAGCAGCCAGGGACTGAGTGGTCCTAGCGACCAGTACTTC. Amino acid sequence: CASSQGLSGPSDQYF.

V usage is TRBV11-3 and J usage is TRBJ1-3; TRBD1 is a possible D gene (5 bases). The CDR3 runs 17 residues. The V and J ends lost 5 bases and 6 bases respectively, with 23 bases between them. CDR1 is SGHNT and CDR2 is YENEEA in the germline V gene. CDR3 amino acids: CASSELAEGRGTNTIYF. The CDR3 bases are TGTGCCAGCAGCGAGTTAGCGGAGGGGAGGGGTACAAACACCATATATTTT.

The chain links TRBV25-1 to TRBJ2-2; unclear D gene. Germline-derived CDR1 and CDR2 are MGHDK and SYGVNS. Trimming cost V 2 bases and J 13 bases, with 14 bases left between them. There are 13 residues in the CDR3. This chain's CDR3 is CASSEQGLLGLFF. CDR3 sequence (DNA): TGTGCCAGCAGTGAACAAGGTCTCCTGGGGCTGTTTTTT.

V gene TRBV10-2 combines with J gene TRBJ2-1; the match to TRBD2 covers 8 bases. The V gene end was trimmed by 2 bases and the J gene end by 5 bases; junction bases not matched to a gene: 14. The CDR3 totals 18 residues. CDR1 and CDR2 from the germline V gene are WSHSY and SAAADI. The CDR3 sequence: CASSETGRGTSGNNEQFF. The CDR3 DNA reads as TGCGCCAGCAGTGAGACGGGGCGGGGGACTAGTGGCAACAATGAGCAGTTCTTC.

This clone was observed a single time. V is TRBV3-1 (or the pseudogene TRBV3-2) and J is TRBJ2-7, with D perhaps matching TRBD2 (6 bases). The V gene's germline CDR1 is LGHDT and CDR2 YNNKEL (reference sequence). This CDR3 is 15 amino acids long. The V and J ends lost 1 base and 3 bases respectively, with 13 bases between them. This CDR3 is CASSQVEGRGYEQYF. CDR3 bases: TGTGCCAGCAGCCAAGTGGAGGGTCGGGGCTACGAGCAGTACTTC.

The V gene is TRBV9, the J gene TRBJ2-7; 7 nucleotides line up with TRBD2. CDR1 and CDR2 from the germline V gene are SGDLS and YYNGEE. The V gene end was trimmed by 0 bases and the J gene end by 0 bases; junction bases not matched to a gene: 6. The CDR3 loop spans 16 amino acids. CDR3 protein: CASSVVASGNSYEQYF. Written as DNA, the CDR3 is TGTGCCAGCAGCGTAGTAGCTAGCGGTAACTCCTACGAGCAGTACTTC.

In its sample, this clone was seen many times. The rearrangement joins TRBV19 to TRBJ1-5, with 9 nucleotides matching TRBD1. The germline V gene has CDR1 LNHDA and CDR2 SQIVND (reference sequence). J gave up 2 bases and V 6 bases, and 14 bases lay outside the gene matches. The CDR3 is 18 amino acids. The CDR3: CASSGRKQGATGNQPQHF. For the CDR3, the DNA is TGTGCCAGTAGCGGACGGAAACAGGGGGCTACGGGCAATCAGCCCCAGCATTTT.

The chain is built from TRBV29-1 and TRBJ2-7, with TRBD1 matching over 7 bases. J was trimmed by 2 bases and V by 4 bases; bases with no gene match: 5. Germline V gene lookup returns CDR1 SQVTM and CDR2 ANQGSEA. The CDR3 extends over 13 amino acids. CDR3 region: CSVAQGSTYEQYF. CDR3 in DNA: TGCAGCGTTGCACAGGGGTCGACCTACGAGCAGTACTTC.

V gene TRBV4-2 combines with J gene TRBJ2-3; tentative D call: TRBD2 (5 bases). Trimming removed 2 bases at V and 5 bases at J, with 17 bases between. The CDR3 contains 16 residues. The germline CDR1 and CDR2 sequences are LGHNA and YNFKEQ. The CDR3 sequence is CASSQSGGFDGDTQYF. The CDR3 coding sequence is TGTGCCAGCAGCCAATCAGGAGGCTTTGACGGAGATACGCAGTATTTT.

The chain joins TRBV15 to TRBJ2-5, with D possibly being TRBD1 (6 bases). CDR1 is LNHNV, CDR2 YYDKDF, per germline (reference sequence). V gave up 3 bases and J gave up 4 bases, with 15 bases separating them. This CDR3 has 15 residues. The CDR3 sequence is CATSRMGAGAETQYF. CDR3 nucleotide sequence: TGTGCCACCAGCAGGATGGGGGCAGGCGCAGAGACCCAGTACTTC.

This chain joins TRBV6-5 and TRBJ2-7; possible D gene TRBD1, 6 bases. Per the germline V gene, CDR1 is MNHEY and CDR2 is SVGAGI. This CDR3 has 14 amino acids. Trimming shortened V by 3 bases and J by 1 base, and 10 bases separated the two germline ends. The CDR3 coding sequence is TGTGCCAGCAGTTATGGGCAGGGGTCCTACGAGCAGTACTTC. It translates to CASSYGQGSYEQYF.

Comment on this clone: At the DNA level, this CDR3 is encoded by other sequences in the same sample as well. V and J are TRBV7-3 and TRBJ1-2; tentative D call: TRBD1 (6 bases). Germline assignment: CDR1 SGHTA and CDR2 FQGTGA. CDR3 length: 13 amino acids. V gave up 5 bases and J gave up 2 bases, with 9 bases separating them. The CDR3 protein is CASSADRNYGYTF. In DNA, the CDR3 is TGTGCCAGCAGCGCCGACAGGAACTATGGCTACACCTTC. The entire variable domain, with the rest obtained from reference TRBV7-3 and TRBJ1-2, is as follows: GAGVSQTPSNKVTEKGKYVELRCDPISGHTALYWYRQSLGQGPEFLIYFQGTGAADDSGLPNDRFFAVRPEGSVSTLKIQRTERGDSAVYLCASSADRNYGYTFGSGTRLTVV.